This entry is about one T cell receptor (beta chain). What it binds is unknown. The source of the sample is a study of vaccination and CD4 T cells after COVID-19. Sequencing of DNA taken from cultured CD4+ T cells relied on the Oncomine TCR Beta short-read assay. From cultured CD4+ T cells, genomic DNA was extracted. TCRdb re-called the PCR reads with MiXCR, one entry per CDR3 protein. The repertoire holds 9,500 to 15,000 distinct CDR3 sequences, with roughly 51% as singletons. V gave up 4 bases and J gave up 6 bases, with 13 bases separating them. The germline gives CDR1 SNHLY, CDR2 FYNNEI. The CDR3 contains 13 residues. Sample treatment: 10-day PBMC culture with coronavirus spike peptide pools or control peptides (ViraFEST assay).

The source material was CD4+ T cells from blood, cultured in vitro. The chain recombines TRBV2 with TRBJ2-7; D is ambiguous. This clonotype originated in a human donor who had recovered from COVID-19. As DNA, the CDR3 is TGTGCCAGCAGTGCCCCATTCTCTCCCGAGCAGTACTTC. Protein sequence: CASSAPFSPEQYF.